This is a list of T cell receptor beta chains from one sample in a study of shared clonotypes between healthy human individuals. Sequencing used immunoSEQ multiplex PCR; TCRdb keeps in-frame clones, though not all of them. The sample includes about 2.2 million clones, roughly 91% seen only once; the top ten take around 1.7%. Sequenced: naive CD8+ T cells from PBMCs. These receptors all come from a man younger than 30 in good health. Some clones in this sample may be carry-over from other donors' samples. Both conserved end residues are part of each CDR3. The D gene is left open where the match is weak. A clone size is listed for some rows: how often the clone was seen (once, few, many), or a class if it is expanded.

j_call d_call clone_size v_call cdr3_aa cdr3_nt
TRBJ1-1 - - TRBV7-3 CASSLTPLRKNTEAFF TGTGCCAGCAGCTTAACCCCATTGAGGAAGAACACTGAAGCTTTCTTT
TRBJ1-4 TRBD1 - TRBV5-6 CASSGTGWGLNEKLFF TGTGCCAGCAGCGGGACAGGGTGGGGTCTCAATGAAAAACTGTTTTTT
TRBJ2-1 - - TRBV11-2 CASSLYFDNEQFF TGTGCCAGCAGCTTATACTTCGACAATGAGCAGTTCTTC
TRBJ2-7 TRBD2 - TRBV29-1 CSVLAGVSHEQYF TGCAGCGTTCTAGCGGGAGTTTCCCACGAGCAGTACTTC
TRBJ2-2 - - TRBV11-2 CASNLGKAGELFF TGTGCCAGCAATCTGGGGAAGGCCGGGGAGCTGTTTTTT
TRBJ2-7 TRBD1 - TRBV10-3 CAIGVLDRERYEQYF TGTGCCATCGGGGTGCTTGACAGGGAACGCTACGAGCAGTACTTC
TRBJ2-7 TRBD1 - TRBV2 CASSESLDRVYEQYF TGTGCCAGCAGTGAAAGCCTCGACAGGGTATACGAGCAGTACTTC
TRBJ2-6 - - TRBV15 CATSRDGSAYSGANVLTF TGTGCCACCAGCAGAGATGGCTCTGCCTACTCTGGGGCCAACGTCCTGACTTTC
TRBJ1-2 TRBD1 - TRBV14 CASSPRGRGGYTF TGTGCCAGCAGCCCCAGGGGGCGGGGAGGCTACACCTTC
TRBJ2-3 - - TRBV4-1 CASSQEYAAGTDTQYF TGCGCCAGCAGCCAAGAGTATGCGGCGGGGACAGATACGCAGTATTTT
TRBJ2-1 TRBD2 - TRBV7-3 CASSFSGRDHNEQFF TGTGCCAGCAGCTTTAGCGGGAGGGACCACAATGAGCAGTTCTTC
TRBJ1-1 - - TRBV27 CASSLSDTVEAFF TGTGCCAGCAGTTTATCGGACACCGTTGAAGCTTTCTTT
TRBJ1-3 TRBD1 - TRBV14 CASSPWTGGIDTIYF TGTGCCAGCAGCCCCTGGACAGGGGGTATCGACACCATATATTTT
TRBJ2-2 TRBD2 - TRBV30 CAWRGSGGRDTGELFF TGTGCCTGGAGGGGGTCGGGAGGCCGGGACACCGGGGAGCTGTTTTTT
TRBJ1-1 - - TRBV14 CASSHPPGQAFF TGTGCCAGCAGCCACCCACCGGGACAAGCTTTCTTT
TRBJ2-2 - - TRBV6-5 CASRPGRNTGELFF TGTGCCAGCCGTCCCGGACGGAACACCGGGGAGCTGTTTTTT
TRBJ2-3 TRBD2 - TRBV6-1 CASTGREGVADTQYF TGTGCCAGCACTGGGCGGGAGGGCGTCGCAGATACGCAGTATTTT
TRBJ2-5 - - TRBV18 CASSPWPPEGLKETQYF TGTGCCAGCTCACCATGGCCCCCGGAGGGTCTCAAAGAGACCCAGTACTTC
TRBJ1-4 - - TRBV29-1 CSVMARTNEKLFF TGCAGCGTTATGGCTCGCACTAATGAAAAACTGTTTTTT
TRBJ1-1 - few TRBV5-6 CASSLGLEAFF TGTGCCAGCAGCTTGGGGCTAGAAGCTTTCTTT
TRBJ2-7 - - TRBV4-1 CASSQEPRVAIPYEQYF TGCGCCAGCAGCCAAGAACCCCGGGTCGCCATACCTTACGAGCAGTACTTC
TRBJ2-1 - - TRBV11-2 CASSLVYQGSPYNEQFF TGTGCCAGCAGCTTAGTTTATCAGGGTTCCCCCTACAATGAGCAGTTCTTC
TRBJ1-4 TRBD1 - TRBV27 CASSLRGPWEKLFF TGTGCCAGCAGTTTGAGGGGGCCGTGGGAAAAACTGTTTTTT
TRBJ2-3 - - TRBV11-2 CASSPSSGPDTQYF TGTGCCAGCAGCCCATCCAGCGGCCCAGATACGCAGTATTTT
TRBJ2-2 - few TRBV6-1 CAILEGELFF TGTGCCATCCTCGAGGGGGAGCTGTTTTTT
TRBJ2-1 TRBD1 - TRBV27 CASRFVGQGWNEQFF TGTGCCAGCAGATTCGTGGGACAGGGGTGGAATGAGCAGTTCTTC
TRBJ2-7 - - TRBV9 CASSVDPSASYEQYF TGTGCCAGCAGCGTAGACCCTAGCGCCTCCTACGAGCAGTACTTC
TRBJ2-3 - - TRBV11-2 CASSLGRLGGTDTQYF TGTGCCAGCAGCTTAGGGCGCTTAGGGGGCACAGATACGCAGTATTTT
TRBJ2-1 - - TRBV7-6 CAVVLGGEQFF TGTGCCGTCGTTCTCGGGGGTGAGCAGTTCTTC
TRBJ2-2 - - TRBV27 CASSPSLPGELFF TGTGCCAGCAGTCCTTCTCTCCCCGGGGAGCTGTTTTTT
TRBJ2-1 - - TRBV2 CASSDPAPTGEQFF TGTGCCAGCAGTGACCCAGCCCCTACAGGTGAGCAGTTCTTC
TRBJ2-7 - once TRBV25-1 CASSVNYEQYF TGTGCCAGCAGTGTTAACTACGAGCAGTACTTC
TRBJ2-7 - - TRBV4-2 CASSQGEDRNYEQYF TGTGCCAGCAGCCAAGGGGAGGACCGGAACTACGAGCAGTACTTC
TRBJ1-2 - - TRBV28 CATWRRANYGYTF TGTGCCACCTGGCGAAGGGCCAACTATGGCTACACCTTC
TRBJ1-1 - - TRBV18 CASSPSTRQSTEAFF TGTGCCAGCTCACCCTCTACTCGACAGTCCACTGAAGCTTTCTTT
TRBJ2-2 TRBD2 - TRBV7-7 CASSYGTSGTGELFF TGTGCCAGCAGCTACGGGACTAGCGGGACCGGGGAGCTGTTTTTT
TRBJ2-3 - - TRBV9 CASSSFPDTQYF TGTGCCAGCAGCTCATTCCCAGATACGCAGTATTTT
TRBJ2-7 TRBD1 - TRBV10-3 CAMGQGGKNEQYF TGTGCCATGGGACAGGGTGGGAAAAACGAGCAGTACTTC
TRBJ1-1 TRBD1 few TRBV6-5 CASRATGENTEAFF TGTGCCAGCAGAGCGACAGGGGAGAACACTGAAGCTTTCTTT
TRBJ1-5 - - TRBV7-2 CASSLATGSYSNQPQHF TGTGCCAGCAGCTTAGCAACGGGCAGCTATAGCAATCAGCCCCAGCATTTT
TRBJ2-5 TRBD2 - TRBV19 CASSPGLAIWGETQYF TGTGCCAGTAGTCCCGGACTAGCGATATGGGGAGAGACCCAGTACTTC
TRBJ2-7 TRBD2 - TRBV9 CASSERGVPYEQYF TGTGCCAGCAGCGAGCGGGGGGTCCCCTACGAGCAGTACTTC
TRBJ2-1 - - TRBV7-9 CASSLGLAGSIGNEQFF TGTGCCAGCAGCTTAGGACTGGCGGGCTCCATCGGCAATGAGCAGTTCTTC
TRBJ2-2 - - TRBV27 CASSFPGGELFF TGTGCCAGCAGTTTTCCAGGCGGGGAGCTGTTTTTT
TRBJ2-5 TRBD1 - TRBV5-1 CASSSNRDRPRETQYF TGCGCCAGCAGCTCGAACCGGGACAGGCCCCGGGAGACCCAGTACTTC
TRBJ2-7 - - TRBV6-6 CAVSYIRGNSYEQYF TGTGCCGTCAGTTACATACGAGGGAACTCCTACGAGCAGTACTTC
TRBJ2-3 TRBD2 - TRBV27 CASSLSGWVAGGADTQYF TGTGCCAGCAGTTTATCGGGATGGGTAGCGGGAGGGGCGGATACGCAGTATTTT
TRBJ2-5 - - TRBV12-5 CASGLDPGTQETQYF TGTGCTAGTGGTTTGGACCCCGGGACCCAAGAGACCCAGTACTTC
TRBJ1-1 - - TRBV9 CASSEGGNTEAFF TGTGCCAGCAGCGAGGGGGGAAACACTGAAGCTTTCTTT
TRBJ1-2 TRBD1 - TRBV5-1 CASSSRSGTANYGYTF TGCGCCAGCAGCAGCAGATCCGGGACAGCCAACTATGGCTACACCTTC